What follows is one T cell receptor (beta chain) and its context. This sequence may be a read error, since a much larger clone differs from it by one base. The record originates from a study of regulatory T cells in long-lasting Graves disease. V shed 10 bases and J 8 bases; nucleotides not matched to a gene: 13. The CDR3 length is 14 residues. From germline, CDR1 is MDHEN and CDR2 SYDVKM. Time point of the sample: newly diagnosed GD, antithyroid drugs for less than 3 months. After RNA was extracted from PBMCs, the TCR library was made from it. Combining iRepertoire HTBI primers with Arm-PCR of CDR3 regions, the authors built TCR beta libraries. TCRdb reprocessed the multiplex PCR reads via MiXCR and lists one record per CDR3 protein. The table includes hundreds of thousands of distinct CDR3 sequences, about 15% detected once. This sample also belongs to another study, concerning T cells in Graves' hyperthyroidism and ophthalmopathy. That source notes: Together with thyroid ultrasound, orbital computed tomography, serum thyroxine and TRAb, clinical symptoms were used for diagnoses. A first-round RT-PCR of the TCR CDR3 used the HTBI primer set.

This chain uses TRBV28 with TRBJ2-1; 8 bases align to TRBD2. The sequence derives from a woman aged 40 to 50 with Graves disease. Sequences were derived from peripheral blood mononuclear cells (PBMCs), sampled at new diagnosis, from a patient treated with antithyroid drugs. The CDR3 DNA is TGTGCCACTAAACCGACTAGCGCGTACGATGAGCAGTTCTTC. Encoded protein: CATKPTSAYDEQFF.